The TCR beta chain under discussion was sequenced for a study of blood T cell repertoires in COVID-19. Whole-study context: Sites in the United States, Italy and Spain provided acute and convalescent COVID-19 samples.

This CDR3 has 14 residues. V shed 5 bases and J shed 3 bases, with 13 bases lying between them. Germline V gene lookup returns CDR1 SGHAT and CDR2 FQNNGV. Using immunoSEQ multiplex PCR, the repertoire was profiled, and TCRdb retains in-frame clones only, with some absent. The profile covers around 140,000 clones, with around 90% appearing a single time and more than 9% taken by the ten largest. This clone occurred a few times. The chain has TRBV11-2 and TRBJ2-5; D is possibly TRBD2 (6 bases). The sequencing sample was made of peripheral blood. This TCR derives from a man aged 60 to 69 with active or convalescent COVID-19. CDR3 nucleotides: TGTGCCAGCAGCCGTAATAGCGGAGAAGAGACCCAGTACTTC. It codes for CASSRNSGEETQYF.